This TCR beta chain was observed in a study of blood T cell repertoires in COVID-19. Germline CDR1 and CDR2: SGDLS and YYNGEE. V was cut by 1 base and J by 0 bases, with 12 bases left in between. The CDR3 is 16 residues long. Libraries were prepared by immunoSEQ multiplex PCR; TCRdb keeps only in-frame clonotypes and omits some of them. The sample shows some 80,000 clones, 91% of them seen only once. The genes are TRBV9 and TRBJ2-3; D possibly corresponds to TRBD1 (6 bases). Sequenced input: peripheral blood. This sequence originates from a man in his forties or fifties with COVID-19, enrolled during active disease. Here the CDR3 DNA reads TGTGCCAGCAGCGTAAACAGGGTTGTGAGCACAGATACGCAGTATTTT. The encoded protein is CASSVNRVVSTDTQYF.